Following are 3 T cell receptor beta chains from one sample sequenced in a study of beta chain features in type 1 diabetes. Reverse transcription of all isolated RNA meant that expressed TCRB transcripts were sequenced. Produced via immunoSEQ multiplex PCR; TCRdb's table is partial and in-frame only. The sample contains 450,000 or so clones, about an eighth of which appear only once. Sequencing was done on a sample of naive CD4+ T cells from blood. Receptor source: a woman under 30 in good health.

The CDR3 nucleotides read TGTGCCAGCAGCCGAATAGCGGGCCGCGAACCCACAGATACGCAGTATTTT. Translating it yields CASSRIAGREPTDTQYF. The genes are TRBV5-4 and TRBJ2-3, with 7 bases matching TRBD2. The CDR3 runs 17 residues. CDR1 SGHNT and CDR2 YYREEE come from the germline V gene (reference sequence). V lost 4 bases, J lost 2 bases, and 13 bases stayed unmatched.

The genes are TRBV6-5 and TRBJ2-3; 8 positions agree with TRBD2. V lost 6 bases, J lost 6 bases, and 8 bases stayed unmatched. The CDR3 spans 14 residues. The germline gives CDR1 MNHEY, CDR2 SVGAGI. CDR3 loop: CASSRSGGRDTQYF. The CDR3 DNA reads TGTGCCAGCAGCAGGAGCGGGGGCCGGGATACGCAGTATTTT.

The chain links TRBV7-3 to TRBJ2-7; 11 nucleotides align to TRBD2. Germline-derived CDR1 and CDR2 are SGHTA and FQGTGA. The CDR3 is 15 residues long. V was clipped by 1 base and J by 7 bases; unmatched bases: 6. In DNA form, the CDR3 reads TGTGCCAGCAGCTTAAATAGCGGGAGGGCCGGGGAGCAGTACTTC. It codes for CASSLNSGRAGEQYF.